The 3 T cell receptor beta chains presented below share a single source sample, sequenced in a study of cytomegalovirus exposure and HLA in healthy donors. Data came from immunoSEQ multiplex PCR; TCRdb stores just in-frame clones and leaves some out. The table has some 87,000 clones, around 96% seen once. The sample taken for sequencing was PBMCs. Every receptor here comes from a woman aged 18 to 35 in good health and CMV-seronegative.

The rearrangement links TRBV9 to TRBJ2-1; 8 bases fit TRBD2. Germline CDR1 SGDLS, CDR2 YYNGEE. Trimming took 0 bases from V and 2 from J; bases not matched to a gene: 1. This CDR3 is 15 amino acids long. CDR3 in DNA: TGTGCCAGCAGCGTAGAAGCGGGAGCCTACAATGAGCAGTTCTTC. Its translation: CASSVEAGAYNEQFF.

This sequence joins TRBV11-2 and TRBJ2-1; 7 positions match TRBD2. The J segment lost 8 bases and the V segment lost 1 base, leaving 8 bases of the junction unmatched. CDR1 is SGHAT, CDR2 FQNNGV, per germline. CDR3 length equals 15 residues. The DNA of the CDR3 is TGTGCCAGCAGCTTAGTTTTCCGAAGCGGGGATGAGCAGTTCTTC. It encodes CASSLVFRSGDEQFF.

This sequence joins TRBV9 and TRBJ1-3; D perhaps matches TRBD1 (5 bases). Germline V gene data show CDR1 as SGDLS and CDR2 as YYNGEE. V was trimmed by 1 base and J by 4 bases, leaving 15 bases between them. The CDR3 is made up of 16 amino acids. CDR3 sequence: CASSVLDWGVGNTIYF. In DNA form, the CDR3 reads TGTGCCAGCAGCGTATTGGATTGGGGGGTCGGAAACACCATATATTTT.